This TCR beta chain comes out of a study of OX40 agonist ivuxolimab in advanced cancers. Looked up from germline, CDR1 is SEHNR and CDR2 is FQNEAQ (reference sequence). This CDR3 has 15 residues. Trimming shortened V by 0 bases and J by 0 bases, and 8 bases separated the two germline ends. Sequenced by immunoSEQ multiplex PCR; TCRdb stores in-frame clones only, minus some. Among tens of thousands of clones, roughly 87% were seen once, and the ten largest hold approximately 16%. The sample consisted of CD4+ or CD8+ T cells sorted from blood, taken in a trial of the OX40 agonist ivuxolimab. The sequence came from an adult with an advanced solid tumor such as melanoma, head and neck, liver or kidney cancer. The rearrangement joins TRBV7-9 to TRBJ1-2, with D unresolved. The CDR3 spells CASSLAVPTNYGYTF. CDR3 DNA sequence: TGTGCCAGCAGCTTAGCGGTGCCTACTAACTATGGCTACACCTTC.